The 26 T cell receptor beta chains in this list originate from one sample, sequenced in a study of OX40 agonist ivuxolimab in advanced cancers. The library came from the immunoSEQ multiplex PCR assay. Held by TCRdb, this immuneACCESS table contains in-frame sequences only and omits some clones. Under half of the omission traces to an unresolved V gene where checked; the cause of the rest is unknown. This sample is represented by 40,000 to 45,000 clones; roughly 90% of them were singletons. About 16% of the sample is held by the ten biggest clonotypes. Sequencing was performed on CD4+ or CD8+ T cells sorted from blood, taken in a trial of the OX40 agonist ivuxolimab. All receptors derive from an adult with an advanced solid tumor such as melanoma, head and neck, liver or kidney cancer.

This CDR3 reads CASSLRPGWGIGELFF. CDR3 nucleotide sequence: TGTGCCAGCAGCTTAAGGCCAGGGTGGGGTATCGGGGAGCTGTTTTTT. The chain couples TRBV7-2 to TRBJ2-2; D perhaps matches TRBD1 (5 bases). Germline V CDR1 and CDR2: SGHTA, FQGNSA. The CDR3 sequence is 16 residues long. Trimming removed 2 bases at V and 7 bases at J, with 17 bases between.

The J gene is TRBJ1-1, the V gene TRBV5-1; 7 bases map to TRBD1. J gave up 6 bases and V 0 bases, and 8 bases lay outside the gene matches. The CDR3 runs to 15 residues. CDR1 is SGHRS and CDR2 is YFSETQ in the germline V gene. As DNA, the CDR3 is TGCGCCAGCAGCTTGGCGTCAGGGGGTTTGTCTGAAGCTTTCTTT. Translation gives CASSLASGGLSEAFF.

This chain links TRBV9 with TRBJ1-1; 9 nucleotides align to TRBD1. The CDR3 sequence is 16 residues long. V gave up 4 bases and J gave up 2 bases; unmatched junction bases: 9. The V gene's germline CDR1 is SGDLS and CDR2 YYNGEE. The CDR3 nucleotides read TGTGCCAGCAGCTCCCCCCGGACAGGGGTCAACACTGAAGCTTTCTTT. Its translation: CASSSPRTGVNTEAFF.

The rearrangement links TRBV28 to TRBJ2-5, with 12 nucleotides matching TRBD1. V lost 5 bases and J lost 5; bases outside the gene matches: 6. CDR1 is MDHEN and CDR2 is SYDVKM in the germline V gene. The CDR3 sequence is 15 residues long. Here the CDR3 DNA reads TGTGCCAGCAGTCCGGGACAGGGGGCCGGGGAGACCCAGTACTTC. It encodes CASSPGQGAGETQYF.

The chain combines TRBV4-1 with TRBJ2-1; possible D gene TRBD1, 7 bases. Trimming took off 1 base at V and 8 bases at J, with 21 bases between the two ends. CDR1 and CDR2 from the germline V gene are MGHRA and YSYEKL. The length of the CDR3 is 17 residues. The CDR3 region has the DNA TGCGCCAGCAGCCAAGCCCCGGTGGCAGGGGGGATGGATGAGCAGTTCTTC. It is translated as CASSQAPVAGGMDEQFF.

The chain links TRBV20-1 to TRBJ2-7; D remains ambiguous. The germline V gene encodes CDR1 DFQATT and CDR2 SNEGSKA (reference sequence). V was pared by 7 bases and J by 6 bases, with 13 bases between. The CDR3 consists of 11 residues. The CDR3 loop reads CSGLYLSEQYF. CDR3 coding DNA: TGCAGTGGACTCTATCTCTCCGAGCAGTACTTC.

The CDR3 protein is CAWRQNTEAFF. The CDR3 nucleotides read TGTGCCTGGAGGCAGAACACTGAAGCTTTCTTT. This rearrangement joins TRBV30 to TRBJ1-1; the D is unclear. Germline V CDR1 and CDR2: GTSNPN, SVGIG (reference sequence). CDR3 length: 11 amino acids. Trimming removed 3 bases from V and 1 base from J, with 3 bases in between.

This clone was recorded once. The chain recombines TRBV6-5 with TRBJ2-7; 14 bases agree with TRBD2. V lost 2 bases and J lost 7; bases outside the gene matches: 7. The CDR3 loop spans 16 amino acids. Germline V lookup: CDR1 MNHEY, CDR2 SVGAGI. The CDR3 sequence is CASSYTGTSGSQEQYF. CDR3 sequence (DNA): TGTGCCAGCAGTTACACCGGGACTAGCGGGAGCCAGGAGCAGTACTTC.

CDR3 loop: CASSPLAGGRGTQYF. The DNA for the CDR3 is TGTGCCAGCAGTCCCCTAGCGGGAGGAAGGGGTACGCAGTATTTT. The chain employs TRBV27 and TRBJ2-3, with TRBD2 matching over 11 bases. From germline, CDR1 is MNHEY and CDR2 SMNVEV (reference sequence). The CDR3 is made up of 15 amino acids. Unmatched junction bases numbered 9, after V lost 5 bases and J lost 8 bases.

V usage is TRBV9 and J usage is TRBJ2-7, with a possible D match to TRBD1 (5 bases). Trimming stripped 4 bases from V and 5 bases from J, with 16 bases between. The CDR3 is made up of 14 amino acids. Germline-derived CDR1 and CDR2 are SGDLS and YYNGEE. CDR3 in amino acids: CASSPPSGANEQYF. CDR3 bases: TGTGCCAGCAGCCCCCCCTCTGGGGCGAACGAGCAGTACTTC.

The chain carries TRBV29-1 and TRBJ1-2; D unclear. Per germline, CDR1 SQVTM and CDR2 ANQGSEA. The CDR3 loop spans 15 amino acids. Trimming left V 0 bases short and J 5 bases short, with 16 bases between. The CDR3 sequence is CSVEDRGVSPYGYTF. CDR3 nucleotide sequence: TGCAGCGTTGAAGATCGGGGAGTTTCGCCTTATGGCTACACCTTC.

The chain has TRBV7-9 and TRBJ2-5; the D is unclear. CDR1 is SEHNR and CDR2 is FQNEAQ in the germline V gene (reference sequence). V was clipped by 5 bases and J by 3 bases, with 13 bases between them. CDR3 size: 14 residues. CDR3 loop: CASSPETGKETQYF. The CDR3 DNA reads as TGTGCCAGCAGCCCCGAGACTGGAAAAGAGACCCAGTACTTC.

The V gene is TRBV4-3, the J gene TRBJ2-2, with D possibly being TRBD2 (6 bases). V lost 4 bases to trimming and J lost 4 bases, with 10 bases between them. The CDR3 consists of 14 residues. Germline CDR1 and CDR2: LGHNA and YSLEER. CDR3 sequence reads: CASSRVEGTGELFF. CDR3 nucleotides: TGCGCCAGCAGCCGGGTGGAGGGCACCGGGGAGCTGTTTTTT.

The V and J genes are TRBV7-9 and TRBJ2-7, with 11 bases lining up with TRBD2. The germline CDR1 and CDR2 sequences are SEHNR and FQNEAQ (reference sequence). With 5 bases clipped from V and 4 bases from J, the junction kept 7 bases outside the gene matches. The CDR3 is 15 amino acids. The CDR3 spells CASSPRLAGRYEQYF. The CDR3 nucleotides are TGTGCCAGCAGCCCCCGACTAGCGGGACGGTACGAGCAGTACTTC.

By sample fraction, this clone is medium-sized. One end of the junction fails to match germline, which may point to a read error. The rearrangement uses TRBV7-7 and TRBJ2-3, with D possibly being TRBD1 or TRBD2 (5 bases each). The CDR3 spans 16 residues. Germline V CDR1 and CDR2: SSHAT, FNYEAQ (reference sequence). CDR3 in amino acids: CASSPILRGSTDTQYF. The CDR3 nucleotides read TGTGCTAGCAGCCCCATCTTGAGGGGAAGCACAGATACGCAGTATTTT.

V and J are TRBV12-2 and TRBJ2-7. TRBV12-2 is termed a pseudogene. There are 16 residues in the CDR3. This CDR3 reads CASRLDQRNPSYEQYF. The CDR3 DNA reads as TGTGCAAGTCGCTTAGACCAGAGAAATCCTTCCTACGAGCAGTACTTC.

The genes are TRBV7-9 and TRBJ2-5; D remains ambiguous. The V gene's germline CDR1 is SEHNR and CDR2 FQNEAQ (reference sequence). CDR3 size: 14 residues. The V and J ends lost 1 base and 1 base respectively, with 7 bases between them. This chain's CDR3 is CASSLVGIQETQYF. The CDR3 bases are TGTGCCAGCAGCTTAGTAGGGATCCAAGAGACCCAGTACTTC. Based on the CDR3 plus reference TRBV7-9 and TRBJ2-5, the full variable domain is DTGVSQNPRHKITKRGQNVTFRCDPISEHNRLYWYRQTLGQGPEFLTYFQNEAQLEKSRLLSDRFSAERPKGSFSTLEIQRTEQGDSAMYLCASSLVGIQETQYFGPGTRLLVL.

This clone was detected only once. The chain couples TRBV18 to TRBJ2-3; D might be TRBD2 (5 bases). Deletions cut 2 bases from V and 9 bases from J, with 6 bases between. Looked up from germline, CDR1 is KGHSH and CDR2 is LQKENI. The CDR3 covers 11 residues. The CDR3 region is CASSPGLTQYF. The CDR3 region has the DNA TGTGCCAGCTCACCAGGACTGACGCAGTATTTT.

J is TRBJ2-7 and V is TRBV4-3; 12 positions agree with TRBD2. The CDR3 covers 15 residues. The junction had 7 bases not matched to a gene; V was cut back by 5 bases and J by 5 bases. Germline lookup yields CDR1 LGHNA and CDR2 YSLEER. The CDR3 protein is CASSSSGLAGHEQYF. The CDR3 DNA sequence: TGCGCCAGCAGCTCGTCAGGACTAGCGGGACACGAGCAGTACTTC.

The chain has TRBV27 and TRBJ2-4, with 7 bases identical to TRBD1. The V gene's germline CDR1 is MNHEY and CDR2 SMNVEV (reference sequence). The junction had 6 bases not matched to a gene; V was cut back by 2 bases and J by 5 bases. The CDR3 has 15 amino acids. The CDR3 DNA sequence: TGTGCCAGCAGTTTAACGTCCGGGACAGAAAACATTCAGTACTTC. Translating it yields CASSLTSGTENIQYF.

The rearrangement joins TRBV7-9 to TRBJ1-1; no clear D. Germline CDR1 reads SEHNR; CDR2 reads FQNEAQ (reference sequence). Trimming stripped 5 bases from V and 0 bases from J, with 7 bases between. CDR3 length: 13 amino acids. CDR3 in amino acids: CASSTSLNTEAFF. For the CDR3, the DNA is TGTGCCAGCAGCACAAGCCTGAACACTGAAGCTTTCTTT.

The genes are TRBV27 and TRBJ2-7; TRBD1 might be the D (5 bases). V was shortened by 3 bases and J by 4 bases, with 13 bases between the two germline ends. The length of the CDR3 is 14 residues. Looked up from germline, CDR1 is MNHEY and CDR2 is SMNVEV (reference sequence). The DNA of the CDR3 is TGTGCCAGCAGTTTGGACGGACACTATTACGAGCAGTACTTC. It codes for CASSLDGHYYEQYF.

The genes are TRBV27 and TRBJ2-1; D is undetermined. CDR3 length equals 13 residues. Germline V gene data show CDR1 as MNHEY and CDR2 as SMNVEV (reference sequence). V lost 5 bases, J lost 6 bases, and 11 bases lay in between. The CDR3 sequence: CASSIDPPNEQFF. CDR3 in DNA: TGTGCCAGCAGTATTGACCCACCCAATGAGCAGTTCTTC.

This sequence joins TRBV27 and TRBJ2-3, with D uncertain. The CDR3 runs to 10 residues. Trimming removed 4 bases from V and 10 bases from J, with 6 bases in between. Germline loops: CDR1 MNHEY, CDR2 SMNVEV (reference sequence). The chain's CDR3 is CASSWDPQYF. The DNA of the CDR3 is TGTGCCAGCAGTTGGGATCCGCAGTATTTT.

This clone has only one observation. The gene calls are TRBV20-1 and TRBJ2-1; possibly TRBD1 for D (6 bases). The CDR3 runs to 10 residues. Trimming cost V 4 bases and J 8 bases, with 6 bases left between them. The germline V gene has CDR1 DFQATT and CDR2 SNEGSKA (reference sequence). As DNA, the CDR3 is TGCAGTGCTAACAGGGATGAGCAGTTCTTC. Residues: CSANRDEQFF.

The chain carries TRBV5-4 and TRBJ2-1; TRBD2 agrees at 10 bases. Germline trimming cut 2 bases from V and 6 bases from J; bases unmatched to any gene: 5. Germline lookup yields CDR1 SGHNT and CDR2 YYREEE (reference sequence). The CDR3 spans 15 residues. CDR3 residues: CASSFGAGGLNEQFF. The DNA for the CDR3 is TGTGCCAGCAGCTTTGGAGCGGGAGGGCTCAATGAGCAGTTCTTC.